A single sample gave rise to the 15 T cell receptor beta chains below, sequenced in a study of early T cells in non-severe SARS-CoV-2 infection (dated by TCRdb to the early 2020s). The receptor library was made with 5' RACE. The run used a NextSeq 500. In-frame beta chains were kept once TCRdb had trimmed the public reads at Q25 with fastp and called clones with MiXCR. Every distinct CDR3 protein forms one entry, paired with its most common genes and DNA. The sample contains roughly 51,000 distinct CDR3 sequences, roughly 12% of them found a single time. The ten largest make up more than 8.5% of the sample. Sequencing input: whole blood. The receptor source for this set is an adult who was a healthcare worker with PCR-confirmed SARS-CoV-2 infection or an uninfected control (not recorded which).

This clonotype has a handful of counts. Compared with germline, one end of the junction differs, possibly owing to a read error. The rearrangement joins TRBV10-3 to TRBJ2-4; D call uncertain. Germline V gene sequence: CDR1 ENHRY, CDR2 SYGVKD. CDR3 length: 9 amino acids. The CDR3 protein is CAIKNSPNF. CDR3 DNA sequence: TGTGCCATCAAGAACAGTCCAAACTTC.

The chain has TRBV5-1 and TRBJ2-5; TRBD2 agrees at 7 bases. CDR1 is SGHRS and CDR2 is YFSETQ in the germline V gene. CDR3 length: 13 residues. V was pared by 4 bases and J by 6 bases, with 6 bases of the junction left unmatched. CDR3 bases: TGCGCCAGCAGCGCGAGCGGGGCGAAGACCCAGTACTTC. Amino acid sequence: CASSASGAKTQYF.

This sequence joins TRBV5-4 and TRBJ1-1; no clear D. V was trimmed by 4 bases and J by 4 bases, leaving 8 bases between them. From germline, CDR1 is SGHNT and CDR2 YYREEE (reference sequence). CDR3 length: 12 amino acids. CDR3 DNA sequence: TGTGCCAGCAGCGGGCAAGGCACTGAAGCTTTCTTT. Translated: CASSGQGTEAFF.

This clonotype was observed a few times. The V call is TRBV5-5, the J call TRBJ1-1, with D unresolved. Germline lookup yields CDR1 SGHKS and CDR2 YYEKEE (reference sequence). The CDR3 spans 14 residues. The V end was cut by 4 bases, the J end by 4 bases, with 14 bases between. CDR3 DNA: TGTGCCAGCAGCCGGGAGGGCAAGGCCACTGAAGCTTTCTTT. Translated, it gives CASSREGKATEAFF.

This clonotype has at least ten counts. The chain uses TRBV29-1 and TRBJ1-2, with a weak D call TRBD1 (5 bases). The CDR3 is 12 amino acids. Germline values: CDR1 SQVTM, CDR2 ANQGSEA. The V and J ends lost 3 bases and 5 bases respectively, with 10 bases between them. This CDR3 is CSVESAGYGYTF. CDR3 in DNA: TGCAGCGTTGAGTCCGCAGGGTATGGCTACACCTTC.

This clonotype was picked up many times. The chain carries TRBV24-1 and TRBJ2-3; D gene unclear. CDR3 length: 12 amino acids. V gave up 0 bases and J gave up 4 bases, with 1 base separating them. Germline assignment: CDR1 KGHDR and CDR2 SFDVKD. The CDR3 region is CATSDLADTQYF. The DNA of the CDR3 is TGTGCCACCAGTGATTTGGCAGATACGCAGTATTTT.

This clonotype has just a few counts. V and J are TRBV27 and TRBJ2-7, with a weak D call TRBD1 (6 bases). V lost 6 bases and J lost 2, with 8 bases in between. The germline V gene has CDR1 MNHEY and CDR2 SMNVEV (reference sequence). The CDR3 has 12 residues. The CDR3 sequence is CASSTGTYEQYF. The DNA for the CDR3 is TGTGCCAGCAGCACAGGGACCTACGAGCAGTACTTC.

The gene calls are TRBV10-3 and TRBJ2-2; the match to TRBD1 covers 8 bases. J gave up 3 bases and V 5 bases, and 5 bases lay outside the gene matches. CDR1 and CDR2 (germline): ENHRY, SYGVKD. The CDR3 length is 15 residues. This CDR3 reads CAISPSTGDTGELFF. CDR3 nucleotides: TGTGCCATCAGTCCCTCGACAGGGGACACCGGGGAGCTGTTTTTT.

This chain joins TRBV2 and TRBJ1-5; D not certain. Germline loops: CDR1 SNHLY, CDR2 FYNNEI. Trimming stripped 0 bases from V and 7 bases from J, with 10 bases between. The CDR3 has 14 residues. The CDR3 DNA reads TGTGCCAGCAGTGAAGCGCTTCCACGGCAGCCCCAGCATTTT. This codes for CASSEALPRQPQHF.

This clonotype was seen at least ten times. The CDR3 DNA is TGTGCCAGCAGCCGGGGGGTGGCAGATACGCAGTATTTT. Its translation: CASSRGVADTQYF. The chain is built from TRBV7-3 and TRBJ2-3; 7 bases fit TRBD2. V lost 5 bases to trimming and J lost 4 bases; unmatched junction nucleotides: 3. This CDR3 has 13 amino acids. Germline V lookup: CDR1 SGHTA, CDR2 FQGTGA. Based on the CDR3 plus reference TRBV7-3 and TRBJ2-3, the full variable domain is GAGVSQTPSNKVTEKGKYVELRCDPISGHTALYWYRQSLGQGPEFLIYFQGTGAADDSGLPNDRFFAVRPEGSVSTLKIQRTERGDSAVYLCASSRGVADTQYFGPGTRLTVL.

This chain joins TRBV3-1 and TRBJ2-1; TRBD1 aligns across 10 bases. Unmatched junction bases numbered 10, after V lost 1 base and J lost 10 bases. CDR1 and CDR2 from the germline V gene are LGHDT and YNNKEL (reference sequence). The CDR3 spans 16 residues. This CDR3 is CASSQGVTGGLREQFF. The DNA of the CDR3 is TGTGCCAGCAGCCAAGGGGTGACAGGGGGCTTGCGGGAGCAGTTCTTC.

This chain uses TRBV5-4 with TRBJ2-2; the match to TRBD2 covers 11 bases. V trimming: 7 bases; J trimming: 5 bases; junction bases outside the gene matches: 4. The CDR3 sequence is 14 residues long. The germline CDR1 and CDR2 sequences are SGHNT and YYREEE (reference sequence). The CDR3 DNA reads as TGTGCCAGCCATAGCGGGGGGGCAACCGGGGAGCTGTTTTTT. Translation: CASHSGGATGELFF.

This sequence joins TRBV29-1 and TRBJ2-1; 14 bases map to TRBD2. Germline CDR1 and CDR2: SQVTM and ANQGSEA. V shed 6 bases, J shed 9 bases, and the junction held 7 bases outside the gene matches. CDR3 length: 14 amino acids. The CDR3 region is CSVGGTSGRIEQFF. In nucleotides, the CDR3 is TGCAGCGTGGGGGGGACTAGCGGGAGAATTGAGCAGTTCTTC.

The table lists this clonotype with many counts. This chain connects TRBV5-1 to TRBJ2-6; D is undetermined. The V end lost 9 bases, the J end lost 2 bases, and 9 bases lay between the germline ends. There are 13 residues in the CDR3. CDR1 is SGHRS and CDR2 is YFSETQ in the germline V gene. The CDR3 here is CATSPAGANVLTF. The CDR3 DNA reads as TGCGCCACCTCGCCCGCTGGGGCCAACGTCCTGACTTTC. The variable domain in full, completed from reference TRBV5-1 and TRBJ2-6, reads KAGVTQTPRYLIKTRGQQVTLSCSPISGHRSVSWYQQTPGQGLQFLFEYFSETQRNKGNFPGRFSGRQFSNSRSEMNVSTLELGDSALYLCATSPAGANVLTFGAGSRLTVL.

This clonotype was seen a handful of times. CDR3 region: CASSRAGTGRGELFF. CDR3 bases: TGCGCCAGCAGCCGCGCCGGGACAGGGAGGGGGGAGCTGTTTTTT. The chain employs TRBV4-1 and TRBJ2-2; TRBD1 agrees at 9 bases. Germline V CDR1 and CDR2: MGHRA, YSYEKL. The CDR3 consists of 15 residues. Germline trimming cut 4 bases from V and 8 bases from J; bases unmatched to any gene: 8.